The present TCR beta chain was sequenced within a study of control samples from healthy donors and cancer patients. Repertoires were generated with immunoSEQ multiplex PCR, while TCRdb's copy carries only in-frame clones and drops some. This sample has 120,000 to 150,000 clones, with more than 90% found just once. The CDR3 loop spans 16 amino acids. The V end lost 4 bases, the J end lost 4 bases, and 20 bases lay between the germline ends. CDR1 is SGHDT and CDR2 is YYEEEE in the germline V gene. The source material was blood. The chain is built from TRBV5-6 and TRBJ1-1; D remains ambiguous. This receptor was obtained from a man younger than 45 in good health. CDR3: CASSQSRRARSTEAFF. The DNA for the CDR3 is TGTGCCAGCAGCCAAAGTAGACGGGCAAGGAGCACTGAAGCTTTCTTT.